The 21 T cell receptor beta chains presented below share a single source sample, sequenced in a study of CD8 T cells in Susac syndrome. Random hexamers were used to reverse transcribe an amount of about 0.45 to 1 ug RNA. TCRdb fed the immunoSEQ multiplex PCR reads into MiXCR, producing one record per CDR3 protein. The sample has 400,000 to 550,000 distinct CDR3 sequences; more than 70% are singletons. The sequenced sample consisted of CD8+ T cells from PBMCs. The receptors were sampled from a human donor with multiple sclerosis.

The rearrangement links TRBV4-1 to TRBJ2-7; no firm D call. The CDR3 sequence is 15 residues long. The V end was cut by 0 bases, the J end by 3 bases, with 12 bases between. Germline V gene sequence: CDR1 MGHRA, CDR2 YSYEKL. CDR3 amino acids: CASSQDHQFLYEQYF. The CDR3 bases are TGCGCCAGCAGCCAAGATCATCAGTTTCTCTACGAGCAGTACTTC.

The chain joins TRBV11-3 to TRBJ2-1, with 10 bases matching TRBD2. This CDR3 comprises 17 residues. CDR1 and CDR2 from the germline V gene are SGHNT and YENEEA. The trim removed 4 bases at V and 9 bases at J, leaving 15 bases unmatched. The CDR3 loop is CASSSTRGGTSDGEQFF. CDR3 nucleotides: TGTGCCAGCAGCTCTACTCGCGGGGGGACTAGCGACGGTGAGCAGTTCTTC.

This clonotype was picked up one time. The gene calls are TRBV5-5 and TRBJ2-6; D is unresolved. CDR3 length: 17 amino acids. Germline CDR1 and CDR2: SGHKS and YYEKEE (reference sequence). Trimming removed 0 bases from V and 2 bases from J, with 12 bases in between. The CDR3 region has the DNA TGTGCCAGCAGCTTGGAATTTTTGGCTGCTGGGGCCAACGTCCTGACTTTC. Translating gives CASSLEFLAAGANVLTF. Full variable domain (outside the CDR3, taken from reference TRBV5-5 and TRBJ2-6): DAGVTQSPTHLIKTRGQQVTLRCSPISGHKSVSWYQQVLGQGPQFIFQYYEKEERGRGNFPDRFSARQFPNYSSELNVNALLLGDSALYLCASSLEFLAAGANVLTFGAGSRLTVL.

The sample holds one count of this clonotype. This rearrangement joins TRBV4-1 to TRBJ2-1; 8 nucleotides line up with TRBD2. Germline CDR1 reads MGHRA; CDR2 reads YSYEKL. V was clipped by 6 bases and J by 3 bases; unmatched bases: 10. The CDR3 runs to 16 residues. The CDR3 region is CASSPTLAGLYNEQFF. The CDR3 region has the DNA TGCGCCAGCAGTCCCACTTTAGCGGGACTCTACAATGAGCAGTTCTTC.

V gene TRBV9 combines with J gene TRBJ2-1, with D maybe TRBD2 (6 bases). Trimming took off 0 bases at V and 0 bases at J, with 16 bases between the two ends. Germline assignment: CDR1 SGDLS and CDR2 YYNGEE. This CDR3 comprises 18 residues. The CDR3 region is CASSVEGSGSSSYNEQFF. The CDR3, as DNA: TGTGCCAGCAGCGTAGAGGGGAGCGGGTCGAGCTCCTACAATGAGCAGTTCTTC.

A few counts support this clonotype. This chain's CDR3 is CASSSGQQQYF. The CDR3 DNA reads as TGTGCCAGCAGTTCCGGACAACAGCAGTACTTC. The chain combines TRBV6-5 with TRBJ2-7; tentative D call: TRBD1 (5 bases). The germline CDR1 and CDR2 sequences are MNHEY and SVGAGI. V gave up 4 bases and J gave up 8 bases, with 9 bases separating them. The CDR3 covers 11 residues.

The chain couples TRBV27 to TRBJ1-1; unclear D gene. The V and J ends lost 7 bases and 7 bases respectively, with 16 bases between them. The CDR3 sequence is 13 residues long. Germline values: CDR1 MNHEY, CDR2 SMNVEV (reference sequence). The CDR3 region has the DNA TGTGCCAGCACCTACAGAGCAGGAGGTGAAGCTTTCTTT. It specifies CASTYRAGGEAFF.

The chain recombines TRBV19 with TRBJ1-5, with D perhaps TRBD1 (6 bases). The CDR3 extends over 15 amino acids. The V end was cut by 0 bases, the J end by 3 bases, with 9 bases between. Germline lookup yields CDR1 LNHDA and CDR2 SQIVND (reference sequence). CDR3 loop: CASSIDGQTNQPQHF. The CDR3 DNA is TGTGCCAGTAGTATAGATGGACAGACCAATCAGCCCCAGCATTTT. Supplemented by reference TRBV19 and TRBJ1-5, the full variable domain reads DGGITQSPKYLFRKEGQNVTLSCEQNLNHDAMYWYRQDPGQGLRLIYYSQIVNDFQKGDIAEGYSVSREKKESFPLTVTSAQKNPTAFYLCASSIDGQTNQPQHFGDGTRLSIL.

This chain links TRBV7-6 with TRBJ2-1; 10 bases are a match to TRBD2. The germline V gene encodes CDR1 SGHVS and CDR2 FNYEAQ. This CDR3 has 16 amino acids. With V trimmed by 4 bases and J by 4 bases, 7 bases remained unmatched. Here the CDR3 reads CASSSLAGEGYNEQFF. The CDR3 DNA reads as TGTGCCAGCAGCTCTCTAGCGGGAGAAGGGTACAATGAGCAGTTCTTC.

The CDR3 nucleotides read TGTGCCAGCAGTTACGGGACTAGACCTAGGGGAGAGACCCAGTACTTC. As protein: CASSYGTRPRGETQYF. This chain joins TRBV6-6 and TRBJ2-5, with 8 bases aligning to TRBD2. The CDR3 spans 16 residues. The germline V gene encodes CDR1 MNHNY and CDR2 SVGAGI (reference sequence). V dropped 2 bases and J dropped 4; count of bases not matched to a gene: 9.

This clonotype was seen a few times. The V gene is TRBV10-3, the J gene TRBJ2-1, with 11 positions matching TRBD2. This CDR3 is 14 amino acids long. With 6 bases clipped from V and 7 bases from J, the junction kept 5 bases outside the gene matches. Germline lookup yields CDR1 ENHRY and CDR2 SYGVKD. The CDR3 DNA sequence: TGTGCCATCAGGTCCGGGACTAGCGGTAATGAGCAGTTCTTC. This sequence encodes CAIRSGTSGNEQFF.

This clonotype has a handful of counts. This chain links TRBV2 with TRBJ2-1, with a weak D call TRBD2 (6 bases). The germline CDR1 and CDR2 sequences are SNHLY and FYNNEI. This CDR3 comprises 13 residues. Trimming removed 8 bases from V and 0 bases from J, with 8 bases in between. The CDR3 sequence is CASAGSSYNEQFF. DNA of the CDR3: TGTGCCAGCGCCGGGAGCTCCTACAATGAGCAGTTCTTC.

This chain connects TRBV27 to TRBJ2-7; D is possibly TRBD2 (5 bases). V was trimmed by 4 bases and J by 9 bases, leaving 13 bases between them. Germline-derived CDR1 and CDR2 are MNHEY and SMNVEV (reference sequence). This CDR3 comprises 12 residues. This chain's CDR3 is CASSSIGSGQYF. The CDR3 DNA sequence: TGTGCCAGCAGTTCCATAGGCAGCGGGCAGTACTTC.

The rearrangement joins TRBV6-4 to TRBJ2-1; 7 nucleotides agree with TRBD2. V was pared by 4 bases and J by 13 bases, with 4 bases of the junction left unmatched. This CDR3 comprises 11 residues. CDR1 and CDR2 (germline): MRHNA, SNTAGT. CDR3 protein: CASSAGGEQFF. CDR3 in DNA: TGTGCCAGCAGTGCTGGGGGGGAACAGTTCTTC.

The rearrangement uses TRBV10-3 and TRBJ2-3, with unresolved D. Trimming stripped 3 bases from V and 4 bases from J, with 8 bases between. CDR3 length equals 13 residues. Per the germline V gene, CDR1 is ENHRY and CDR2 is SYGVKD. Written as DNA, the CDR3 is TGTGCCATCAGTGATGCAATGGCAGATACGCAGTATTTT. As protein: CAISDAMADTQYF.

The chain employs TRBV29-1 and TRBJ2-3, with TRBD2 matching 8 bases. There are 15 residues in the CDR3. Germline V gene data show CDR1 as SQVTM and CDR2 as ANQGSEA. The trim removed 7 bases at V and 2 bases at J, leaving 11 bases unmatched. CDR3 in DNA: TGCAGCGCCATCGGGGGGGCATTCTCCACAGATACGCAGTATTTT. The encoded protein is CSAIGGAFSTDTQYF.

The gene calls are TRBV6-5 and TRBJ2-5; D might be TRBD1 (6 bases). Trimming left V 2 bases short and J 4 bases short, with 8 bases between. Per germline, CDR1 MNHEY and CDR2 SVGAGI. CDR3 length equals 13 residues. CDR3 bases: TGTGCCAGCAGTTACGAGGACAGAGAGACCCAGTACTTC. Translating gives CASSYEDRETQYF.

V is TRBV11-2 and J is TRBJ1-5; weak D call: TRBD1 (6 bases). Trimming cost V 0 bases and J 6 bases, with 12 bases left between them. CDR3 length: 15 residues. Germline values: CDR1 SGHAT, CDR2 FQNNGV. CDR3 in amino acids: CASSLEPGDSQPQHF. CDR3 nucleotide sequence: TGTGCCAGCAGCTTAGAGCCAGGGGACTCTCAGCCCCAGCATTTT. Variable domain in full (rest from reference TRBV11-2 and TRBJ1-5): EAGVAQSPRYKIIEKRQSVAFWCNPISGHATLYWYQQILGQGPKLLIQFQNNGVVDDSQLPKDRFSAERLKGVDSTLKIQPAKLEDSAVYLCASSLEPGDSQPQHFGDGTRLSIL.

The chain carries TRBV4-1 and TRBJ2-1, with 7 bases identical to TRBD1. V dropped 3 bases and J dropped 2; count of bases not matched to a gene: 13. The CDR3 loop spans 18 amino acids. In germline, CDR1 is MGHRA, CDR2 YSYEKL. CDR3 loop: CASSHLGDSLTTYNEQFF. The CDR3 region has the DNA TGCGCCAGCAGCCACCTAGGGGACAGTCTAACCACCTACAATGAGCAGTTCTTC.

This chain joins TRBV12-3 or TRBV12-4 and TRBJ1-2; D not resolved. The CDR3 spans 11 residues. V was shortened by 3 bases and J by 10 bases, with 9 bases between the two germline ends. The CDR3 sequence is CASSLAGNYTF. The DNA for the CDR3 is TGTGCCAGCAGTTTGGCTGGCAACTACACCTTC.

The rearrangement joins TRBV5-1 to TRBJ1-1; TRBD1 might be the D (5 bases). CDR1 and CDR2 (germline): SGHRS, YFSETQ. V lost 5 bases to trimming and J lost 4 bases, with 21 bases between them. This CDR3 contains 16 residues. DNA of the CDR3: TGCGCCAGCAGACAAGATGGGGGACTAACGGGCACTGAAGCTTTCTTT. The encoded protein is CASRQDGGLTGTEAFF.